Sequencing of this T cell receptor (beta chain) was carried out in a study of cytomegalovirus exposure and HLA in healthy donors. Germline CDR1 and CDR2: MNHEY and SVGAGI. This CDR3 is 13 amino acids long. V lost 2 bases, J lost 8 bases, and 3 bases stayed unmatched. The PCR had 60 Vbeta and 13 Jbeta primers. Measured with immunoSEQ multiplex PCR; TCRdb has only the in-frame clones, and not every one. The sample has about 150,000 clones, approximately 60% seen once. The chain is built from TRBV6-5 and TRBJ1-2, with 9 nucleotides matching TRBD1. Sequenced: PBMCs. This clonotype was obtained from an older woman in good health and CMV-seropositive. The CDR3 is CASSYGTGKGYTF. The CDR3 region has the DNA TGTGCCAGCAGTTACGGGACAGGGAAAGGCTACACCTTC.